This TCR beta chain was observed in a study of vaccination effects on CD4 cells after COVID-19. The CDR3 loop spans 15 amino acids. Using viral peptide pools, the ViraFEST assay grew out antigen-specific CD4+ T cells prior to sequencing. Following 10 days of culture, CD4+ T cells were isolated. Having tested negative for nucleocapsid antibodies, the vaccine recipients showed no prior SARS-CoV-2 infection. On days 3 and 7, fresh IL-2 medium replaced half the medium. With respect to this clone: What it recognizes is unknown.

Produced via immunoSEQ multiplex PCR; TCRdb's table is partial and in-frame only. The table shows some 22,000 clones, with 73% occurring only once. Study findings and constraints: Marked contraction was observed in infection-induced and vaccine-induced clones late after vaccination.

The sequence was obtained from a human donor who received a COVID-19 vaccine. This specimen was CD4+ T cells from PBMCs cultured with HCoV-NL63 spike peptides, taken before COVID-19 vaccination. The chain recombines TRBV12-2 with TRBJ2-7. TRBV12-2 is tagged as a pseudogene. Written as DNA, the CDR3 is TGTGCAAGTCGCTTAACGGGGCCCCGGGGGCACGAGCAGTACTTC. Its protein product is CASRLTGPRGHEQYF.